The 7 T cell receptor beta chains below all came from one sample that was sequenced in a study of cytomegalovirus exposure and HLA in healthy donors (TCRdb year 2017). The library was prepared using the immunoSEQ multiplex PCR assay. A mixture of 60 forward primers for TCR Vbeta segments and 13 reverse primers for TCR Jbeta segments was used in the multiplex PCR. TCRdb provides this immuneACCESS table in a form limited to in-frame rearrangements. Some clones are lacking; in checked studies, under half of them reflect an unresolved V gene, and why the rest are absent is not known. Within this sample are some 87,000 clones, with roughly 73% of them counted one time only. The top ten clones comprise approximately 7.4% of the sample. The sample was PBMCs. These receptors were collected from a man aged 50-59 years in good health and CMV-seropositive.

The chain employs TRBV6-1 and TRBJ1-1; 7 bases fit TRBD1. The CDR3 is 18 amino acids. Germline V gene sequence: CDR1 MNHNS, CDR2 SASEGT. V shed 3 bases, J shed 0 bases, and the junction held 13 bases outside the gene matches. CDR3: CASSEVKRGQNLNTEAFF. CDR3 in DNA: TGTGCCAGCAGTGAGGTGAAAAGGGGACAGAACTTGAACACTGAAGCTTTCTTT.

V and J are TRBV6-5 and TRBJ2-7; 7 bases match TRBD1. The V and J ends lost 8 bases and 0 bases, in that order; junction bases with no gene match: 10. The CDR3 extends over 15 amino acids. Germline values: CDR1 MNHEY, CDR2 SVGAGI. CDR3 sequence: CASLSDRDGSYEQYF. The DNA of the CDR3 is TGTGCCAGCCTTTCCGACAGGGACGGCTCCTACGAGCAGTACTTC.

This clone was seen a single time. The conserved phenylalanine or tryptophan normally closing the CDR3 is absent here, so this likely arose from a read error. The limits of the CDR3 on the DNA are not certain, so only TCRdb's listed CDR3 is given. The CDR3 sequence is CASSSEVAARIFL. The rearrangement joins TRBV7-2 to TRBJ2-7; TRBD2, the D gene given by the table, was not confirmed from the DNA. 13 amino acids form the CDR3, both terminal residues included. The germline V gene has CDR1 SGHTA and CDR2 FQGNSA.

The chain recombines TRBV9 with TRBJ2-7; TRBD2 aligns across 14 bases. V was clipped by 4 bases and J by 5 bases; unmatched bases: 11. This CDR3 has 17 amino acids. In germline, CDR1 is SGDLS, CDR2 YYNGEE. The CDR3 sequence: CASSPWTSGGSTNEQYF. As DNA, the CDR3 is TGTGCCAGCAGCCCCTGGACTAGCGGGGGGTCAACGAACGAGCAGTACTTC.

J is TRBJ2-5 and V is TRBV5-6, with 9 nucleotides matching TRBD2. V lost 5 bases, J lost 4 bases, and 6 bases stayed unmatched. CDR3 length: 14 amino acids. The germline V gene encodes CDR1 SGHDT and CDR2 YYEEEE. The CDR3 bases are TGTGCCAGCAGAAGTAGCGGGGGTGGAGAGACCCAGTACTTC. It specifies CASRSSGGGETQYF.

The chain is built from TRBV13 and TRBJ1-5; 7 bases map to TRBD1. From germline, CDR1 is PRHDT and CDR2 FYEKMQ (reference sequence). There are 15 residues in the CDR3. The J segment lost 4 bases and the V segment lost 5 bases, leaving 8 bases of the junction unmatched. CDR3 amino acids: CASSKMGQKNQPQHF. CDR3 DNA: TGTGCCAGCAGCAAAATGGGACAGAAAAATCAGCCCCAGCATTTT.

J is TRBJ2-3 and V is TRBV4-2; 14 positions match TRBD2. The ends lost 4 bases at V and 3 bases at J; junction bases unmatched: 3. The CDR3 is 16 residues long. CDR1 is LGHNA, CDR2 YNFKEQ, per germline. The CDR3: CASSPRTSGGTDTQYF. Here the CDR3 DNA reads TGTGCCAGCAGCCCCCGGACTAGCGGGGGGACAGATACGCAGTATTTT.